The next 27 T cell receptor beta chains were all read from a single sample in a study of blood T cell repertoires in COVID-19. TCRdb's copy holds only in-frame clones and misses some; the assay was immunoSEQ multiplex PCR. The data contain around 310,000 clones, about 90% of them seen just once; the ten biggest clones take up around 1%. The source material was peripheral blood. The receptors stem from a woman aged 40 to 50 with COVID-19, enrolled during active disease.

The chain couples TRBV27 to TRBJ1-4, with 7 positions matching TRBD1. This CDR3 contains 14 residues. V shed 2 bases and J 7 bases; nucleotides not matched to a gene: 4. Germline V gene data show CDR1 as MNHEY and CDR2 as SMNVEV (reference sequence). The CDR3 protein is CASSLKGAGEKLFF. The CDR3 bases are TGTGCCAGCAGTTTAAAGGGGGCCGGTGAAAAACTGTTTTTT.

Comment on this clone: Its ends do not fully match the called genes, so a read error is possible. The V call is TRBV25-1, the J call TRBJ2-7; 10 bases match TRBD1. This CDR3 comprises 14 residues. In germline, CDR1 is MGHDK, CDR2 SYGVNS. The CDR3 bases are TGTGCCAGCACCCTGACAGGGGGCTCCCACGAGCAGTACTTC. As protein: CASTLTGGSHEQYF.

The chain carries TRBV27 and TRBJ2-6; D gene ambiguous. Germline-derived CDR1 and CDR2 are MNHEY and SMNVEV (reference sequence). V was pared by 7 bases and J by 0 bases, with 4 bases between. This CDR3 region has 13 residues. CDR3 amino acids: CASTNSGANVLTF. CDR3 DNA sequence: TGTGCCAGCACCAACTCTGGGGCCAACGTCCTGACTTTC.

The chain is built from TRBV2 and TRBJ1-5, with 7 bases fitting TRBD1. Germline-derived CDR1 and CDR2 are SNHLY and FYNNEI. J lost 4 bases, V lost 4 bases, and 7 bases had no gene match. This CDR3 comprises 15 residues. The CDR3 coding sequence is TGTGCCAGCAGTGCTGGGCAGGGGGATAATCAGCCCCAGCATTTT. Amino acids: CASSAGQGDNQPQHF.

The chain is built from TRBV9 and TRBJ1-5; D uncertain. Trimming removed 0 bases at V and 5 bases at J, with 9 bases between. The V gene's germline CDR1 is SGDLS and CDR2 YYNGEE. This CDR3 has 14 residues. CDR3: CASSVGPRDQPQHF. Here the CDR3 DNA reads TGTGCCAGCAGCGTAGGTCCCCGGGATCAGCCCCAGCATTTT.

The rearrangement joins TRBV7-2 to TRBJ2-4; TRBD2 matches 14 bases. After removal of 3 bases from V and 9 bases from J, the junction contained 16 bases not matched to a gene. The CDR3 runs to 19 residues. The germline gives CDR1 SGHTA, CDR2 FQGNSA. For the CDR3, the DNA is TGTGCCAGCAGCTTTATCGGGAGGGACGAGACTAGCGGGAGGGCCATTCAGTACTTC. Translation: CASSFIGRDETSGRAIQYF.

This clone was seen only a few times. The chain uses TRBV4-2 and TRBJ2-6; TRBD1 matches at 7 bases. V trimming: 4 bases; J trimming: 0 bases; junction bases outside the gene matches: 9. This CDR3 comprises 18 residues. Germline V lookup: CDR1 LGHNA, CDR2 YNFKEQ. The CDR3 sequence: CASSLSDRRNSGANVLTF. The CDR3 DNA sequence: TGTGCCAGCAGCCTATCGGACAGGCGAAACTCTGGGGCCAACGTCCTGACTTTC.

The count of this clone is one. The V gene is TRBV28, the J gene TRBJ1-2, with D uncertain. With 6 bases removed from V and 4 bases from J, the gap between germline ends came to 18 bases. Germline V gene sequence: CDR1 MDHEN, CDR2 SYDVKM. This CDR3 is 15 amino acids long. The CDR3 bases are TGTGCCAGCAGGTTGTCCCAAGGCGGGGTCTATGGCTACACCTTC. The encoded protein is CASRLSQGGVYGYTF.

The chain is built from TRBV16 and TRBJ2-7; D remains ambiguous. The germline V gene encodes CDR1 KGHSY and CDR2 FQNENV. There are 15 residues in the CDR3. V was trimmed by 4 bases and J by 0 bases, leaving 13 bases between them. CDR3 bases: TGTGCCAGCAGCCCGCTCGGGTTGAGCTCCTACGAGCAGTACTTC. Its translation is CASSPLGLSSYEQYF.

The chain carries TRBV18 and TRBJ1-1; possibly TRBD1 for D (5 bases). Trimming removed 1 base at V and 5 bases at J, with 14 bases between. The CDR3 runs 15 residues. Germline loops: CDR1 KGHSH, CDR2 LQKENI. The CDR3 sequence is CASSPQDGGGTEAFF. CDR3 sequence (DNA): TGTGCCAGCTCACCACAAGATGGGGGAGGGACTGAAGCTTTCTTT.

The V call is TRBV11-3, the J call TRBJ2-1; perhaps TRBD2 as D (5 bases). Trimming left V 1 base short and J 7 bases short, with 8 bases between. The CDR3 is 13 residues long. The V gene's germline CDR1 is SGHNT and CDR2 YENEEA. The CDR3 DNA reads TGTGCCAGCAGCTTAGGTTCGGGGAATGAGCAGTTCTTC. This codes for CASSLGSGNEQFF.

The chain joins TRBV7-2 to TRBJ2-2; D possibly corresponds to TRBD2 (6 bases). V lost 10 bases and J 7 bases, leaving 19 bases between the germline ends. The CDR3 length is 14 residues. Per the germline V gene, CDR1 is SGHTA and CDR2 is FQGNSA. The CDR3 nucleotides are TGTGCCAACGCCATTGGAGGGTTTGGCGGGGAGCTGTTTTTT. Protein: CANAIGGFGGELFF.

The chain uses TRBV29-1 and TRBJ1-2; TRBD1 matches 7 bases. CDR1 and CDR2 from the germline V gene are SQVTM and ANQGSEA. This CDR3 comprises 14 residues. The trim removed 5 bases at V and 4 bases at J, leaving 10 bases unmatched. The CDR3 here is CSVPTSGQSYGYTF. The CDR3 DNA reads TGCAGCGTTCCAACCTCGGGACAGAGCTATGGCTACACCTTC. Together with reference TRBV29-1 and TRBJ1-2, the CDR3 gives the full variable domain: SAVISQKPSRDICQRGTSLTIQCQVDSQVTMMFWYRQQPGQSLTLIATANQGSEATYESGFVIDKFPISRPNLTFSTLTVSNMSPEDSSIYLCSVPTSGQSYGYTFGSGTRLTVV.

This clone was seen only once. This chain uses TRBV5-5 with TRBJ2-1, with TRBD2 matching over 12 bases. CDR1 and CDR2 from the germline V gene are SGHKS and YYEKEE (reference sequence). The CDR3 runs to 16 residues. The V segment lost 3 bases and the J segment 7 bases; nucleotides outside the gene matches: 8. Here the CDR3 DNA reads TGTGCCAGCAGCTCGATTCCTAGCGGGGGGGTGAATGAGCAGTTCTTC. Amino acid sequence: CASSSIPSGGVNEQFF.

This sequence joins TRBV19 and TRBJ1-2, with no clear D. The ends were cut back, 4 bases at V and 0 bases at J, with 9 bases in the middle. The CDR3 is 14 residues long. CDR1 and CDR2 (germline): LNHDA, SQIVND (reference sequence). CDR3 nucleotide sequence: TGTGCCAGTAGTAAAGCGGGCACTAACTATGGCTACACCTTC. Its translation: CASSKAGTNYGYTF.

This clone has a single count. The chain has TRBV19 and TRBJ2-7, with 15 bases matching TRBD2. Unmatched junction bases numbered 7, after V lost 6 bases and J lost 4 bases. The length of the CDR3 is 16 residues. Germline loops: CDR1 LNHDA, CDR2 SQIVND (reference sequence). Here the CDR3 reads CASSPTGTSGRYEQYF. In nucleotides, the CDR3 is TGTGCCAGTAGCCCCACCGGGACTAGCGGGAGGTACGAGCAGTACTTC.

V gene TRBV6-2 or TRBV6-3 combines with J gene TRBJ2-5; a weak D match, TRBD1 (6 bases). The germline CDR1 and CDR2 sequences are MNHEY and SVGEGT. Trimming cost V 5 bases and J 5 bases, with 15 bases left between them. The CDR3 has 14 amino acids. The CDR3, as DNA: TGTGCCAGCAGTCAGGGATACAGGGAGGAGACCCAGTACTTC. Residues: CASSQGYREETQYF.

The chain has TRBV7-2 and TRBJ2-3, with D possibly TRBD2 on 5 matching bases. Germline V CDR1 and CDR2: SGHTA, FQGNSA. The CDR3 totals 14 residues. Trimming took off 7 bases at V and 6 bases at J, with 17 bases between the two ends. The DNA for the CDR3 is TGTGCCAGCAATGAGAGGGCCGCGGCGGATACGCAGTATTTT. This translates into CASNERAAADTQYF.

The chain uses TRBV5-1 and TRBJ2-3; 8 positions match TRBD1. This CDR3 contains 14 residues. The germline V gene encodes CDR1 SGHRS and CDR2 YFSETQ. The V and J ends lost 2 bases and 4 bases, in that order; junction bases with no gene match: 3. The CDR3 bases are TGCGCCAGCAGCTTACTGACAGGGGCAGATACGCAGTATTTT. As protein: CASSLLTGADTQYF.

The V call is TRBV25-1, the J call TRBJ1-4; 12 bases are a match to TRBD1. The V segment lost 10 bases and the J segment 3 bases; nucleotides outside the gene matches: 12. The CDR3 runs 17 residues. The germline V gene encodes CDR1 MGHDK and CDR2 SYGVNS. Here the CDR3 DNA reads TGTGCCACCGGGGACAGGGGGCGAAGGCAGCCTAATGAAAAACTGTTTTTT. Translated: CATGDRGRRQPNEKLFF.

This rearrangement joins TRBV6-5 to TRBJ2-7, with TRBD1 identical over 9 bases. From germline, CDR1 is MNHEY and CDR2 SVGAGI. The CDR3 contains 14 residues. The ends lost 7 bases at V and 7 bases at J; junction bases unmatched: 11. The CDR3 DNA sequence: TGTGCCAGCACCCAGCAACAGGGGGCAGGAGAGCAGTACTTC. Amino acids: CASTQQQGAGEQYF.

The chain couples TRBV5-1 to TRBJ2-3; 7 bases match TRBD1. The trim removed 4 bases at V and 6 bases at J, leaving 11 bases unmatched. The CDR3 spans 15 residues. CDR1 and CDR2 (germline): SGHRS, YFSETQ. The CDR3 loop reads CASSSPGQMGDTQYF. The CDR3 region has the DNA TGCGCCAGCAGCAGCCCGGGACAGATGGGCGATACGCAGTATTTT. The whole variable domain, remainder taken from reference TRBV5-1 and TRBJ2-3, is KAGVTQTPRYLIKTRGQQVTLSCSPISGHRSVSWYQQTPGQGLQFLFEYFSETQRNKGNFPGRFSGRQFSNSRSEMNVSTLELGDSALYLCASSSPGQMGDTQYFGPGTRLTVL.

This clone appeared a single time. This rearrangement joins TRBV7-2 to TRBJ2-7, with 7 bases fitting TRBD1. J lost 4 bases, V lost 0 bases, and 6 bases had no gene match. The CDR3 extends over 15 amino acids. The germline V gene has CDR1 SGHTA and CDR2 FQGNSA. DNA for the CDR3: TGTGCCAGCAGCTTAGCGACTGACAGGGATTACGAGCAGTACTTC. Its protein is CASSLATDRDYEQYF.

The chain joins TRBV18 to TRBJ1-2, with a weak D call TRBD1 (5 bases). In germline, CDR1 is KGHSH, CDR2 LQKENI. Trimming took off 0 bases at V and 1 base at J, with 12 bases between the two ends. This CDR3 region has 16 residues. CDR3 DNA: TGTGCCAGCTCACCACCGGGGAGGGGCTATAACTATGGCTACACCTTC. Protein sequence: CASSPPGRGYNYGYTF.

The chain's CDR3 is CATSGQGAFAGNTIYF. CDR3 DNA: TGTGCCACCAGCGGACAGGGGGCCTTTGCTGGAAACACCATATATTTT. The rearrangement links TRBV15 to TRBJ1-3; 11 bases agree with TRBD1. The junction had 5 bases not matched to a gene; V was cut back by 5 bases and J by 2 bases. The germline V gene has CDR1 LNHNV and CDR2 YYDKDF (reference sequence). This CDR3 comprises 16 residues.

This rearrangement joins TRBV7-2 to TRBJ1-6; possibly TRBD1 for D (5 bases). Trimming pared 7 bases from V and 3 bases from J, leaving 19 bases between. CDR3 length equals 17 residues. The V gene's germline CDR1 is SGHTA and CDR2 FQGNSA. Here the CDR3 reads CASTPNPGTNYNSPLHF. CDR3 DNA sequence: TGTGCCAGCACCCCTAATCCTGGGACTAACTATAATTCACCCCTCCACTTT.

The CDR3 spells CASSRGQGTYNEQFF. The CDR3 region has the DNA TGTGCCAGCAGCCGCGGACAGGGGACCTACAATGAGCAGTTCTTC. The genes are TRBV11-3 and TRBJ2-1; 9 bases align to TRBD1. The V segment lost 5 bases and the J segment 2 bases; nucleotides outside the gene matches: 4. Germline V gene lookup returns CDR1 SGHNT and CDR2 YENEEA. The CDR3 runs to 15 residues. The full variable domain, completed using reference TRBV11-3 and TRBJ2-1, is EAGVVQSPRYKIIEKKQPVAFWCNPISGHNTLYWYLQNLGQGPELLIRYENEEAVDDSQLPKDRFSAERLKGVDSTLKIQPAELGDSAVYLCASSRGQGTYNEQFFGPGTRLTVL.